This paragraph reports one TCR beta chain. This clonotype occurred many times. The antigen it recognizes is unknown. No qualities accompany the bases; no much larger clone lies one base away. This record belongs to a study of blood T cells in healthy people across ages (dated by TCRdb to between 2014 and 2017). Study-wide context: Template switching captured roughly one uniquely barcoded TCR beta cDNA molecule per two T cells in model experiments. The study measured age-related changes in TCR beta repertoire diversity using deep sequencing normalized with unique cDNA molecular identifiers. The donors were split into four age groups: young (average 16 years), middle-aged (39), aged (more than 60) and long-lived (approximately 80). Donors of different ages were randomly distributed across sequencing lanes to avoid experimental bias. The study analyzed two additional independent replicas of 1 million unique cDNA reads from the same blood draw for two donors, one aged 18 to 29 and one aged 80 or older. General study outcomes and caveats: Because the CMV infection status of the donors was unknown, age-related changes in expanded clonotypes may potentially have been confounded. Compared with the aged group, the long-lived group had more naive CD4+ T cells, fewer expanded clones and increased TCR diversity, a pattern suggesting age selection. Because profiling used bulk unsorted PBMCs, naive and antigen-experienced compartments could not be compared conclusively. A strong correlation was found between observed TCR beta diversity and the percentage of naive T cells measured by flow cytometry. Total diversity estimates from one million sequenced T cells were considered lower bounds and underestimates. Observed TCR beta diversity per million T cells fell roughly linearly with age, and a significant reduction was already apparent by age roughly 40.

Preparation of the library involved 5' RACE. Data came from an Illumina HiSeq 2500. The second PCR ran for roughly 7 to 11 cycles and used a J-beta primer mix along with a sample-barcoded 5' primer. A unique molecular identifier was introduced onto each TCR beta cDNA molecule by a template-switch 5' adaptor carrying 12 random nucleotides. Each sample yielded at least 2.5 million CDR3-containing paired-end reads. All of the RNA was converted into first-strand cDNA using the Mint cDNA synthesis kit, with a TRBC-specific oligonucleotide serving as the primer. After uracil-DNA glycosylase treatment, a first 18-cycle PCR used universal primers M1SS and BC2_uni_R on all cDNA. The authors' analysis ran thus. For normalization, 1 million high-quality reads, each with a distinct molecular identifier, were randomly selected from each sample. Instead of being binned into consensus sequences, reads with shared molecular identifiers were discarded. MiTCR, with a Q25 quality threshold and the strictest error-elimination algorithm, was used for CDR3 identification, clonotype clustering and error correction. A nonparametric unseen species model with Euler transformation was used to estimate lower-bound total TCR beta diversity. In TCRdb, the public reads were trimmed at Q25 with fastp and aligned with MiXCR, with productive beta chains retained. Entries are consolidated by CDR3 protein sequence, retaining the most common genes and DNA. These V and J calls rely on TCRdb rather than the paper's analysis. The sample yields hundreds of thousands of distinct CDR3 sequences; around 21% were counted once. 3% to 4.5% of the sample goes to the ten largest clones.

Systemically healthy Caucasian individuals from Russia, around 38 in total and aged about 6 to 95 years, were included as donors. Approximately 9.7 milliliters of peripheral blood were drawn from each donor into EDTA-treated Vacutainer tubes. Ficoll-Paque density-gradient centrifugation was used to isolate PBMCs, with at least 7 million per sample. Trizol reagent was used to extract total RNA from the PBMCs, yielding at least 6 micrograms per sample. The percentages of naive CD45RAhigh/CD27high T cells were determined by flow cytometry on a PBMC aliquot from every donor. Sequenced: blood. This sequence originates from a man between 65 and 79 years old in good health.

The sequence in DNA is TGTGCTAGTGGCCAGGGGACAGGGCCCCACGAGCAGTACTTC. It translates as CASGQGTGPHEQYF. The chain is assembled from TRBV12-5 and TRBJ2-7; TRBD1 matches 9 bases in the middle. Spanning cysteine to phenylalanine, the CDR3 consists of 14 amino acids. Left in the record is the CDR3 DNA by itself, 42 bases read in frame from the first base. CDR1 and CDR2, looked up from the germline V gene, are LGHNT and FRNRAP. Clipping removes 6 bases from V and 5 bases from J, with 8 as the unmatched junction base count.